This T cell receptor beta chain originates from a study of breast tumors, draining lymph nodes, adjacent tissues (dated by TCRdb to 2016 to 2017). Background for the entire study: In breast cancer patients, the study compared the TCR beta repertoires of tumor, adjacent nontumor tissue and axillary lymph nodes. In human breast cancer, the study set out to assess how tumor, surrounding tissue and draining lymph node repertoires relate to one another and whether T cells might be exchanged between them.

Study-wide conclusions, independent of this receptor: Tumor T-cell repertoires showed less diversity than lymph node repertoires and more diversity than nontumor tissue repertoires, and tumor T-cell repertoires showed preferential V and J gene usage. The data were considered consistent with most tumor T cells being derived from the lymph node and subsequently expanding within tumor tissue. The conclusion that tumor T cells originate in lymph nodes was presented as consistent with a hypothesis rather than as directly demonstrated. The similarity between tumor and nontumor tissue repertoires was significantly greater in luminal-like breast cancer than in basal-like breast cancer.

Lymph node samples came from the axillary draining lymph nodes of breast cancer patients. The data were produced on an Illumina HiSeq 2000. Multiplex PCR amplification was used to generate the TCR beta chain libraries. The amplified TCR beta chain products were analyzed by high-throughput sequencing. TCRdb itself trimmed the public reads at Q25 with fastp, ran MiXCR and retained productive beta chains. Each record represents a unique CDR3 protein, reported with the most common genes and DNA among its rows. Within this sample are about 94,000 distinct CDR3 sequences, with roughly 29% of them counted one time only. The ten most abundant clones make up roughly 7.3% of the sample. This clonotype was recorded many times. Its antigen is still unknown. Nothing much larger sits one base from this clone, and base qualities are not available. The sequence was obtained from a female donor with breast cancer. Some clones in this sample may be carry-over from other donors' samples. The sample consisted of axillary lymph node tissue.

The sequenced DNA is TGTGCCAGCAGCCACCTGTTGGGACTAGCGGGAGATGGTACGCAGTATTTT. It encodes CASSHLLGLAGDGTQYF. The chain was built from TRBV3-1 and TRBJ2-3; TRBD2 aligns with 14 central bases. V is trimmed back by 3 bases and J by 8 bases, and the junction contains 10 bases that no gene match accounts for. Reading from cysteine to phenylalanine, the CDR3 counts 17 amino acids. Here the CDR3 DNA is all that survives: 51 bases in frame from base 1. Based on the germline V gene (reference sequence), the CDR1 and CDR2 sequences are LGHDT and YNNKEL.